This T cell receptor beta chain was profiled in a study of cytomegalovirus exposure and HLA in healthy donors. Broader study findings: Later analysis placed DRB1 highest and HLA-C lowest in TCR association rates, which differed by HLA locus.

Trimming took 6 bases from V and 6 from J, leaving 11 bases between them. Germline V CDR1 and CDR2: SNHLY, FYNNEI. This CDR3 is 12 amino acids long. PCR was performed using 60 Vbeta and 13 Jbeta primers. The protocol was immunoSEQ multiplex PCR, while the TCRdb copy is restricted to in-frame clones and leaves out a portion. The repertoire holds around 150,000 clones, approximately 81% seen once, with approximately 7% in the top ten. On this clone itself: Antigen specificity is unknown.

Sample: PBMCs. The sequence came from a woman aged 25 to 39 in good health and CMV-seropositive. This chain links TRBV2 with TRBJ1-1; a possible D gene is TRBD1 (5 bases). In DNA, the CDR3 is TGTGCCAGCAGCACAGGATTCCCTGAAGCTTTCTTT. Translating gives CASSTGFPEAFF.